The entry below describes one T cell receptor (beta chain). What antigen it recognizes has not been identified. Base qualities are missing; no much larger clone stands one base away. The entry originates in a study of cytomegalovirus exposure and HLA in healthy donors (TCRdb year 2017). Study-wide context: An earlier analysis of 587 of the donors reported approximately 260 Gb of sequence data and 100 million to 120 million unique TCR beta sequences obtained from roughly 170 million T cells. The study combined high-throughput TCR immunosequencing, statistical association of individual TCRs with disease status, and machine learning to predict cytomegalovirus infection status. HLA typing covered class I and class II loci at four-digit resolution. Roughly 5 DR-DQ haplotypes were treated as single units for association and clustering because of strong linkage in the cohort. An early release covering approximately 600 HLA-typed donors comprised about 310 gigabases of sequencing data and tens of millions of unique TCR sequences. The study was designed to test whether signatures of past pathogen exposure could be identified by cataloging public T cell receptors. Of the approximately 370 genotyped donors, 65% to 90% were placed in the genetic ancestry cluster associated with self-reported Caucasian donors. Along with the roughly 700-subject first cohort, a separate validation cohort of around 110 different subjects was used. Alongside the repertoire data, information on donor age, sex, ethnicity and CMV serostatus was compiled. A later genetic analysis took genome-wide SNP genotypes for about 55% of the 666 donors and used that subset as a discovery cohort. A later analysis re-examined previously published TCR beta repertoires from 610 or so donors and added high-resolution HLA genotyping to investigate patterns of TCR occurrence. Across 398 genotyped donors of the cohort, an average of approximately 240,000 unique TCR beta nucleotide sequences per donor were sequenced, and approximately 17% of those sequences were non-productive. The later analysis used no new phenotypic data to find candidate immune exposures, relying instead on TCR beta sequences and their occurrence across donors. All discovery cohort repertoires had been generated using a single sequencing platform. Typing coverage varied by locus: roughly 620-640 donors for A, B, C, DRB1 and DQB1; some 520 for DQA1; more than 600 for DPA1; 450 to 480 for DPB1. The study profiled the T cell repertoires of under 700 subjects by immunosequencing and related them to cytomegalovirus serostatus. In an earlier analysis of roughly 540 of the donors, high-throughput TCR beta sequencing was used to judge whether each TCR beta V gene segment behaved as functional or pseudogenic.

Preparation of the library involved the immunoSEQ multiplex PCR assay. For the multiplex PCR, a mixture combining 60 forward primers for TCR Vbeta segments and 13 reverse primers for TCR Jbeta segments was used. The CDR3 region of rearranged TCR beta genes was amplified from genomic DNA with a multiplex PCR assay. On the Illumina HiSeq System, the amplified TCR beta libraries were sequenced as 87-base-pair reads. The source study handled its data this way. Across the 500 to 700 repertoires, a later analysis counted 60 million to 90 million unique TCR beta chains, some 11 million of which were shared by at least two donors. A nearest-neighbor algorithm error-corrected the raw reads and collapsed the reads into unique sequences, merging closely related sequences to remove PCR and sequencing errors. V, D and J gene segments were assigned by aligning CDR3 sequences to IMGT reference sequences. Each retained sequence needed at least a six-nucleotide match to both a V gene segment and a J gene segment. Rearrangements were called productive when the CDR3 lacked stop codons and stayed in frame with V and J; all others were non-productive. CDR3 was defined according to IMGT convention as the region running from the second conserved V-encoded cysteine to the conserved J-encoded phenylalanine. The earlier analysis of some 550 of the donors excluded any sequence lacking an unambiguous match to a single V gene segment. In an earlier analysis of about 590 of the donors, a V segment was called functional when productive rearrangements were above 56.7%, and segregating when the standard deviation between donors exceeded 5%. A statistical classification framework was built for diagnosing cytomegalovirus status from the catalog of TCR beta chain sequences. A later analysis assigned V and J genes by comparing TCR nucleotide sequences with IMGT/GENE-DB human TR gene sequences. Using the TCRdist pipeline, a later analysis assigned CDR3 sequences along with most-parsimonious VDJ recombination scenarios. In a later analysis, every TCR beta chain was defined by the combination of its CDR3 amino acid sequence and its V-gene family, and reads without a unique V-gene family were dropped. A later analysis removed several hundred highly shared, low-generation-probability nucleotide sequences to deal with suspected cross-contamination and a sequencing artifact. In a later analysis, a clonal expansion index for each public chain was calculated from normalized within-repertoire ranks of inferred template counts. A later analysis computed generation probabilities with a VDJ recombination model fitted to out-of-frame rearrangements, and checked the results against IGoR. Hypergeometric tests were used in a later analysis to score TCR-TCR, TCR-HLA and TCR-CMV co-occurrence, with a repertoire-size bias correction applied to the TCR pairs. In a later analysis, false discovery rates were estimated by permuting HLA or CMV assignments 20 times. In a later analysis, co-occurring TCRs were grouped with DBSCAN, and TCRdist sequence similarity was added when clustering was performed within HLA-allele-positive subsets. Repertoires with fewer than 30,000 or more than 120,000 public chains, plus five repertoires with anomalous nucleotide sharing, were excluded from co-occurrence clustering. What TCRdb holds here is the immuneACCESS table cut down to in-frame rearrangements. Part of the clones is not present; checked against another copy, under half of the missing clones reflect an unresolved V gene, and the others are unexplained. The V and J calls and the clone size are those of that table, but D and trimming were determined from the DNA. Counted in this sample were around 240,000 clones; 82% of them appeared once. Of the sample, approximately 5.3% falls within the top ten clones.

Findings and caveats that apply to the study as a whole: A further reported finding was that TCR beta sequences accurately predicted the HLA-A and HLA-B alleles for most subjects in the first cohort. In a later analysis, HLA-associated TCR beta chains showed more clonal expansion and lower generation probabilities than non-associated chains that were equally common. Some IMGT-functional V segments, including TRBV6-2 and TRBV6-3, could not be distinguished by the 87-base-pair reads and were therefore excluded. In both the original and validation cohorts, the classifier was reported to diagnose cytomegalovirus status with high specificity and sensitivity. Immune exposure information for the cohort was limited to CMV serostatus. In an earlier analysis of approximately 590 of the donors, most TCR beta V segments appeared in productive rearrangements about 90% or about 30% of the time, broadly matching IMGT annotations. Specific HLA alleles were associated with roughly 16,000 TCR beta sequences at a false discovery rate of 0.05 in a later analysis. Most TCR sequences were seen in very few donors, while some public TCRs were found in many individuals. Compared with the approximately 670-donor mean, donors in an Asian-associated ancestry cluster had fewer N-insertions in productive TCRs, according to a later genetic analysis. According to a later analysis, parvovirus B19, influenza, CMV and Epstein-Barr virus appeared linked to several top co-occurrence clusters. Correlated functional status among segregating V segments might reflect linkage disequilibrium, but an unknown experimental factor could not be ruled out. The presence/absence analyses assumed that sequencing depth was roughly uniform across donors, and that assumption may not be true. The study listed approximately 150 TCR beta chains as associated with cytomegalovirus. Fewer than 20 rarely observed V segments, including chromosome 9 orphons, were excluded from the earlier analysis of several hundred of the donors because counts were too low. In a later analysis, the rate of TCR association differed among HLA loci, with DRB1 alleles having the most associated TCRs and HLA-C alleles having the fewest. According to the authors, the approach could potentially be generalized to other disease states and immunological phenotypes. This cohort had only TCR beta chains sequenced, and the lack of alpha or paired-chain data limited which features could be detected. A later genetic analysis associated a missense DCLRE1C variant with V-gene and J-gene trimming of TCR beta chains, and an independent cohort replicated the association. Because HLA typing was missing for some donors at each locus, association tests included only the typed subset. Strong co-occurrence of HLA alleles, especially DR and DQ, made assigning TCR associations to individual alleles difficult. A group of highly shared sequence variants was considered likely to be a technical artifact of the sequencing pipeline. Three of the identified cytomegalovirus-associated TCR beta chains were confirmed in vitro to be specific for cytomegalovirus antigens. A later analysis found that most CMV-associated TCR beta chains appeared HLA-restricted, with HLA associations seemingly driven largely by CMV exposure.

Trimming accounts for 6 bases at V and 6 bases at J, while the number of junction bases matched to no gene is 9. The CDR3 holds 14 amino acids from the cysteine to the phenylalanine. Only the CDR3 DNA stays, 42 bases, in frame from base 1. Based on the germline V gene, the CDR1 and CDR2 sequences are SGHDN and FVKESK. The cohort comprised approximately 700 healthy bone marrow donors. Cohort members were all nominally healthy when sampled, although unrecorded immune exposures were likely present. The donor was CMV seropositive and belonged to the group of 250 to 300 seropositive cohort members. Every donor gave a peripheral blood sample, and the peripheral blood mononuclear cells from that sample were used for TCR beta sequencing. Genomic DNA extraction from the blood cell samples was performed with the Qiagen DNeasy Blood Extraction Kit.

The chain couples TRBV14 to TRBJ2-7, with TRBD1 identical over 9 junction bases. The origin of this receptor is a woman aged 40 to 50 in good health and CMV-seropositive. The sequencing sample was made of PBMCs. The nucleotide sequence is TGTGCCAGCAGTATTCTGGACAGGGGACGCGAGCAGTACTTC. The encoded protein is CASSILDRGREQYF.